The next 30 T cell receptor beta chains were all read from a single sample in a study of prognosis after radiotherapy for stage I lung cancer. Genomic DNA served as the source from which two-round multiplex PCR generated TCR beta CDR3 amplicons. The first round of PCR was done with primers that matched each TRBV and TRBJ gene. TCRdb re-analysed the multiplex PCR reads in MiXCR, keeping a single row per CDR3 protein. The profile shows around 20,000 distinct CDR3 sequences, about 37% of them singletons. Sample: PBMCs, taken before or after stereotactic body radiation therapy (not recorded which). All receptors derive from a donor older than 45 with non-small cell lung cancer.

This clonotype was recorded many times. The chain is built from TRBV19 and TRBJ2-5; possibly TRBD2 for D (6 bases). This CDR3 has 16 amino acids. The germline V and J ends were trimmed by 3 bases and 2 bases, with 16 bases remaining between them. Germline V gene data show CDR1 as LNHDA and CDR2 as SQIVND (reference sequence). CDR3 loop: CASSMVGGMGQETQYF. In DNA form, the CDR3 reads TGTGCCAGTAGTATGGTGGGCGGGATGGGGCAAGAGACCCAGTACTTC.

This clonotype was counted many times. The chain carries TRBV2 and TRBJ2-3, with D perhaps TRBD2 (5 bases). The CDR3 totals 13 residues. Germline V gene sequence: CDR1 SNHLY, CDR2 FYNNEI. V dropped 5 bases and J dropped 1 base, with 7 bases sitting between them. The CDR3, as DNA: TGTGCCAGCAGTTCGCGGGGCACAGATACGCAGTATTTT. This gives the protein CASSSRGTDTQYF.

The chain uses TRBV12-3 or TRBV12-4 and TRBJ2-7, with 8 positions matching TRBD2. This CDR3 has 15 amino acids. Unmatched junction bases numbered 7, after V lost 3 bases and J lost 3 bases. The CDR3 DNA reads TGTGCCAGCAGTTTGGGTAGCGGGAAATACTACGAGCAGTACTTC. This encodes CASSLGSGKYYEQYF.

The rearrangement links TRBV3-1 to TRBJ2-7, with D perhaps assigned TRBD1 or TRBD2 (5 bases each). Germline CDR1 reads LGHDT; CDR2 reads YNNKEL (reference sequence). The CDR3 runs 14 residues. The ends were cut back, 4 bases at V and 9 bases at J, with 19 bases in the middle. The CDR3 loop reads CASSPRDPLVWQYF. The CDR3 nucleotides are TGTGCCAGCAGCCCCCGGGACCCTCTCGTGTGGCAGTACTTC.

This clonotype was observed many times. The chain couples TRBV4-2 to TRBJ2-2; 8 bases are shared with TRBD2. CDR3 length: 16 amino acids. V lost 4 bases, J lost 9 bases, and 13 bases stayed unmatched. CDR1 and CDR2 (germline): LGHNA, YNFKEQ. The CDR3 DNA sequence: TGTGCCAGCAGCCCTGAGCGGGAGATGGTAGGCAGGGAGCTGTTTTTT. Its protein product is CASSPEREMVGRELFF.

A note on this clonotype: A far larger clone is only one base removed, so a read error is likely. The CDR3 DNA follows: TGTGCCAGCAGTGACCAGGGACCCTATCGTGAGCCCGGGGATTTT. Protein: CASSDQGPYREPGDF. The chain uses TRBV6-2 or TRBV6-3 and TRBJ1-5; D might be TRBD1 (5 bases). This CDR3 region has 15 residues. Per the germline V gene, CDR1 is MNHEY and CDR2 is SVGEGT.

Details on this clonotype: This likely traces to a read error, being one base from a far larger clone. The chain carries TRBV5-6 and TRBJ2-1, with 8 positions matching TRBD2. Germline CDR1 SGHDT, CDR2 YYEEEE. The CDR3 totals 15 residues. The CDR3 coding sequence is TGTGCCAGCAGTTTGGGTAGCGGGATCCACAATGAGCAGTTCTTC. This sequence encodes CASSLGSGIHNEQFF. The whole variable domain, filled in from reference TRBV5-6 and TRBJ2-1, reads DAGVTQSPTHLIKTRGQQVTLRCSPKSGHDTVSWYQQALGQGPQFIFQYYEEEERQRGNFPDRFSGHQFPNYSSELNVNALLLGDSALYLCASSLGSGIHNEQFFGPGTRLTVL.

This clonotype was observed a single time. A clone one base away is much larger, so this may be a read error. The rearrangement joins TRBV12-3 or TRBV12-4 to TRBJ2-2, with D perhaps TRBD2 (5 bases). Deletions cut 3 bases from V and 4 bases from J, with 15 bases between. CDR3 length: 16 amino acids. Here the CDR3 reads CASSLGSVRPTGELFF. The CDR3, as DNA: TGTGCCAGCAGTTTGGGTAGCGTGAGGCCCACCGGGGAGCTGTTTTTT.

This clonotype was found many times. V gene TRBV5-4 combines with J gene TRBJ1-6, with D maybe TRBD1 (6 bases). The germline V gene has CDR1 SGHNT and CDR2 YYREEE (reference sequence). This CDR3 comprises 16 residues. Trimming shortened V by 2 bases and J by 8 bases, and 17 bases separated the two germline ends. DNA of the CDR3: TGTGCCAGCAGCTTACCCGTCGTCAGGGGTGATTCACCCCTCCACTTT. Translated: CASSLPVVRGDSPLHF. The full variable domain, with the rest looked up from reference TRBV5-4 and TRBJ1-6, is ETGVTQSPTHLIKTRGQQVTLRCSSQSGHNTVSWYQQALGQGPQFIFQYYREEENGRGNFPPRFSGLQFPNYSSELNVNALELDDSALYLCASSLPVVRGDSPLHFGNGTRLTVT.

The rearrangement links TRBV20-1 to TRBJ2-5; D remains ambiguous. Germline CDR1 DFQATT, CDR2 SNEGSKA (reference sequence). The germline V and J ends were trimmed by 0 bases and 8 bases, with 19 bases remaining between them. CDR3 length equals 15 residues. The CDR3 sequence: CSARDPDGLQHTQYF. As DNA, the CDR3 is TGCAGTGCTAGAGATCCGGACGGGCTCCAACATACCCAGTACTTC.

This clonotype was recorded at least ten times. The CDR3 DNA reads as TGCGCCAGCAGCCCTAGCGGGAGGGCCACCGGGGAGCTGTTTTTT. It is translated as CASSPSGRATGELFF. This sequence joins TRBV4-1 and TRBJ2-2; 12 bases line up with TRBD2. This CDR3 is 15 amino acids long. Trimming at V came to 4 bases and at J to 4 bases, leaving 1 base not matched to a gene. CDR1 and CDR2 from the germline V gene are MGHRA and YSYEKL.

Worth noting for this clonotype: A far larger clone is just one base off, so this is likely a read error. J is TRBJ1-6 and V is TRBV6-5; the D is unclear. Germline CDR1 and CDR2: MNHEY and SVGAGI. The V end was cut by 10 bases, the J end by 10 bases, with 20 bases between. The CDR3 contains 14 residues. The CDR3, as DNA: TGTGCCACCGGGCCGTCGCTGGCGCGATCACCCCTCCACTTT. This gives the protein CATGPSLARSPLHF.

CDR3 sequence (DNA): TGTGCCAGCAGCTTAGGGGACGGGACAGAACCTTATGGCTACACCTTC. The encoded protein is CASSLGDGTEPYGYTF. V is TRBV11-2 and J is TRBJ1-2, with 7 positions matching TRBD1. Germline loops: CDR1 SGHAT, CDR2 FQNNGV. CDR3 length: 16 amino acids. V shed 1 base and J 5 bases; nucleotides not matched to a gene: 10.

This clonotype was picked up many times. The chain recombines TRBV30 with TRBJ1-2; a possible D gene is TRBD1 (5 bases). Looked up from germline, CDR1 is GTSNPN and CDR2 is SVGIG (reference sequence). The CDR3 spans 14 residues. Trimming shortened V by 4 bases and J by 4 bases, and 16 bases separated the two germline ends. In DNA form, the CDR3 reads TGTGCCTGGAATAGACTGGGACTCCTCTATGGCTACACCTTC. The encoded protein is CAWNRLGLLYGYTF.

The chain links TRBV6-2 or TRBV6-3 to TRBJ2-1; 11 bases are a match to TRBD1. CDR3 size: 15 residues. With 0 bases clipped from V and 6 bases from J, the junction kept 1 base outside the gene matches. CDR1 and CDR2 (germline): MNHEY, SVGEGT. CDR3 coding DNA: TGTGCCAGCAGTTACTCCGGGACAGGGGGCAATGAGCAGTTCTTC. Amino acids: CASSYSGTGGNEQFF.

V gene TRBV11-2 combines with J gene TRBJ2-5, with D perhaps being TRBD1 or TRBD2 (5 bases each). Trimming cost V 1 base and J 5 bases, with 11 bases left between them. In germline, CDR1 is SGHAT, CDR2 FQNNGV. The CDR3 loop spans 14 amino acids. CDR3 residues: CASSLVGTMETQYF. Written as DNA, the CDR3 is TGTGCCAGCAGCTTAGTCGGGACCATGGAGACCCAGTACTTC.

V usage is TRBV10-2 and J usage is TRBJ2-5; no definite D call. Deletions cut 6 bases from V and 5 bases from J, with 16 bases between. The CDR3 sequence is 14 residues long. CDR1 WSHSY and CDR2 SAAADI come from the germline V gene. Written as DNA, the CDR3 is TGCGCCAGCAGCCCTGGGCCAACCCCCGAGACCCAGTACTTC. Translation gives CASSPGPTPETQYF.

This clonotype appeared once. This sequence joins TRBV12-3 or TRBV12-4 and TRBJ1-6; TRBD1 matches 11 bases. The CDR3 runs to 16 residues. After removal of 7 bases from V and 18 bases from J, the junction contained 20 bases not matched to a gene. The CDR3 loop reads CASNKTGTGGNSHPHF. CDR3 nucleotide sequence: TGTGCCAGCAACAAGACCGGGACAGGGGGGAATTCACACCCCCACTTT.

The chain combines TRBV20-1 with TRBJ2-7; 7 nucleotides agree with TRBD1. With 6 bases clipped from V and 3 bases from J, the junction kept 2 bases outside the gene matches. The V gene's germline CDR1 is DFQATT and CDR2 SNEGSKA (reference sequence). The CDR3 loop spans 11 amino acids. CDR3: CSAQGDYEQYF. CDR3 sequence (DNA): TGCAGTGCCCAGGGGGACTACGAGCAGTACTTC.

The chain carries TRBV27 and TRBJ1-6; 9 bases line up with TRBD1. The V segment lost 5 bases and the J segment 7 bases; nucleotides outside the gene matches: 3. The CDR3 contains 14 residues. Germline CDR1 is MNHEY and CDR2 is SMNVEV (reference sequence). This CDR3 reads CASSHGQGNSPLHF. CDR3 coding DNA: TGTGCCAGCAGTCACGGACAGGGGAATTCACCCCTCCACTTT.

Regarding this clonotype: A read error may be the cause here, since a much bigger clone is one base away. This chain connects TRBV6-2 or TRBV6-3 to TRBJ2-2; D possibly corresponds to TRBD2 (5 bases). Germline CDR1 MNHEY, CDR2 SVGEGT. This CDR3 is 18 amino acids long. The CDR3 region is CASSHRQGFHSNTGEPFF. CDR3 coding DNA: TGTGCCAGCAGCCACCGGCAAGGCTTTCACTCGAACACCGGGGAGCCGTTTTTT.

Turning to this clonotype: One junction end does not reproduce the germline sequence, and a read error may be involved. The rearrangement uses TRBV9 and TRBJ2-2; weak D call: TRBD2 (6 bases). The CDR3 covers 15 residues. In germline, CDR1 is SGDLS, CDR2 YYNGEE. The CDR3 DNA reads TGTGCCAGCAGCGTAGGGGAGGTGGCCACCGGTGAGCTGTTTTTT. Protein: CASSVGEVATGELFF. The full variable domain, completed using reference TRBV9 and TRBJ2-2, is DSGVTQTPKHLITATGQRVTLRCSPRSGDLSVYWYQQSLDQGLQFLIQYYNGEERAKGNILERFSAQQFPDLHSELNLSSLELGDSALYFCASSVGEVATGELFFGEGSRLTVL.

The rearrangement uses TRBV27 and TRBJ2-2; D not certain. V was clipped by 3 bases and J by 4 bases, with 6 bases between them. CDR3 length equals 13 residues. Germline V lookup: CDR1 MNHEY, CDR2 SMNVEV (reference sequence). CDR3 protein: CASSFRVTGELFF. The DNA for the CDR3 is TGTGCCAGCAGTTTCCGAGTCACCGGGGAGCTGTTTTTT.

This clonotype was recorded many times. Here the CDR3 DNA reads TGTGCCACCAGTGATAGCGACAGGGGAGGAGTTCAGCCCCAGCATTTT. It codes for CATSDSDRGGVQPQHF. The chain employs TRBV24-1 and TRBJ1-5; the match to TRBD1 covers 8 bases. Germline CDR1 and CDR2: KGHDR and SFDVKD. The junction had 9 bases not matched to a gene; V was cut back by 3 bases and J by 6 bases. The CDR3 spans 16 residues.

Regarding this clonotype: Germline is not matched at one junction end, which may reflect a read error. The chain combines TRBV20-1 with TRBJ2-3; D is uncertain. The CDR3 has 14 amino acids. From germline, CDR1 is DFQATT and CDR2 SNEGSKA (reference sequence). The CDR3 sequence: CSAALGGVTDMQYF. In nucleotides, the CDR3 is TGCAGTGCTGCCCTCGGCGGAGTCACAGATATGCAGTATTTT.

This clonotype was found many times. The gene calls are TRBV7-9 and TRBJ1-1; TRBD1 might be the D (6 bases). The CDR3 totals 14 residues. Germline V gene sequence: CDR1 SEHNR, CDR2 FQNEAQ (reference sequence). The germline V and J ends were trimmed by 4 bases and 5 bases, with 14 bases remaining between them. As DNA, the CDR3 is TGTGCCAGCAGCTGGGGACAAATAGGGACTGAAGCTTTCTTT. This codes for CASSWGQIGTEAFF.

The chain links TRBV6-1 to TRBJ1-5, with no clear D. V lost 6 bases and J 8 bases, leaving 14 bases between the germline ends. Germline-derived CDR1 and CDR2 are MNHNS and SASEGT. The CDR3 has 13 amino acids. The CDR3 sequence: CASRMDRLEPQHF. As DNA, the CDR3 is TGTGCCAGCAGAATGGACCGTCTAGAGCCCCAGCATTTT.

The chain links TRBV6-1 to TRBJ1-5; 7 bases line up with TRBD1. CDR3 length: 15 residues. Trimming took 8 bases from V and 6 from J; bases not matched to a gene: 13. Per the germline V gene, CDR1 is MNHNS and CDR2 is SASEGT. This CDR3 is CASAPVRGGGQPQHF. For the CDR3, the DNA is TGTGCCAGCGCCCCCGTTAGAGGGGGCGGTCAGCCCCAGCATTTT.

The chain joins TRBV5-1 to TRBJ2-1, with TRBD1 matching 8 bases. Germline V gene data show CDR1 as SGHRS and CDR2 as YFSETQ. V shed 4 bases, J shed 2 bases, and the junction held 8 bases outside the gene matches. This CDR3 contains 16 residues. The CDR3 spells CASSRGQGSPYNEQFF. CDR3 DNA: TGCGCCAGCAGCCGTGGACAGGGTAGCCCCTACAATGAGCAGTTCTTC.

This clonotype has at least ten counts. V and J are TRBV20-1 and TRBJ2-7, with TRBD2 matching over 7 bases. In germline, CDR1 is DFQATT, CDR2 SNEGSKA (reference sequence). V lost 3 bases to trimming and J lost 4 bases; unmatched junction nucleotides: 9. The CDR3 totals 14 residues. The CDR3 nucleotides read TGCAGTGCTAGGGTCGGGGCGGGAGCGTACGAGCAGTACTTC. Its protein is CSARVGAGAYEQYF.